This TCR beta chain derives from a study of T-cell memory formation after mild COVID-19. On this clonotype: The antigen is undetermined.

Study-wide findings and caveats: Whether second-wave clones peaking at day 37 were SARS-CoV-2 specific went unconfirmed. The main location of contracting CD4+ clones was CM and EM, and that of contracting CD8+ clones was EMRA. A balance of CD4 and CD8 characterized clones contracting day 15 to 85, whereas later expanders leaned CD4+.

Employing constant-segment primers, 5'RACE generated TCR alpha and TCR beta cDNA libraries bearing sample barcodes and UMIs. MiXCR, run by TCRdb on the 5' RACE reads, gives a single entry per CDR3 protein. The sample yields around 340,000 distinct CDR3 sequences, 15% to 20% seen once. This CDR3 contains 14 residues. CDR1 is SGDLS, CDR2 YYNGEE, per germline. Trimming cost V 0 bases and J 8 bases, with 14 bases left between them. This rearrangement joins TRBV9 to TRBJ1-2; D unclear. The clonotype was recovered from a man between 18 and 35 years old who had mild COVID-19 (a few samples of this study predate the infection). Cell type and time point are not known. Input material: PBMCs or a T cell subset sorted from them (not recorded which). CDR3 coding DNA: TGTGCCAGCAGCGTAGCGCTCCCCCGGGCCGGCTACACCTTC. It translates to CASSVALPRAGYTF.